The clone carrying this TCR beta chain has only a few counts. The TCRbeta library was prepared with unique molecular identifiers. TCRdb reanalysed the PCR reads using MiXCR and keeps one entry per CDR3 protein. The sample lists a few hundred thousand distinct CDR3 sequences, about 14% occurring once. The sample is drawn from a study of T-cell reconstitution after alpha-beta-depleted transplantation in children. The CDR3 loop spans 21 amino acids. The trim removed 4 bases at V and 0 bases at J, leaving 20 bases unmatched. Per germline, CDR1 SGHDN and CDR2 FVKESK. The rearrangement uses TRBV14 and TRBJ2-1; TRBD2 matches 8 bases. Here the sequenced sample was PBMCs, taken from the stem cell graft. The TCR sequence derives from a human donor who donated a stem cell graft to a child with Fanconi anemia. In DNA form, the CDR3 reads TGTGCCAGCAGCCTCTCCTCGCACGGAAGGAGCGGGGGAAGCTCCTACAATGAGCAGTTCTTC. It encodes CASSLSSHGRSGGSSYNEQFF.